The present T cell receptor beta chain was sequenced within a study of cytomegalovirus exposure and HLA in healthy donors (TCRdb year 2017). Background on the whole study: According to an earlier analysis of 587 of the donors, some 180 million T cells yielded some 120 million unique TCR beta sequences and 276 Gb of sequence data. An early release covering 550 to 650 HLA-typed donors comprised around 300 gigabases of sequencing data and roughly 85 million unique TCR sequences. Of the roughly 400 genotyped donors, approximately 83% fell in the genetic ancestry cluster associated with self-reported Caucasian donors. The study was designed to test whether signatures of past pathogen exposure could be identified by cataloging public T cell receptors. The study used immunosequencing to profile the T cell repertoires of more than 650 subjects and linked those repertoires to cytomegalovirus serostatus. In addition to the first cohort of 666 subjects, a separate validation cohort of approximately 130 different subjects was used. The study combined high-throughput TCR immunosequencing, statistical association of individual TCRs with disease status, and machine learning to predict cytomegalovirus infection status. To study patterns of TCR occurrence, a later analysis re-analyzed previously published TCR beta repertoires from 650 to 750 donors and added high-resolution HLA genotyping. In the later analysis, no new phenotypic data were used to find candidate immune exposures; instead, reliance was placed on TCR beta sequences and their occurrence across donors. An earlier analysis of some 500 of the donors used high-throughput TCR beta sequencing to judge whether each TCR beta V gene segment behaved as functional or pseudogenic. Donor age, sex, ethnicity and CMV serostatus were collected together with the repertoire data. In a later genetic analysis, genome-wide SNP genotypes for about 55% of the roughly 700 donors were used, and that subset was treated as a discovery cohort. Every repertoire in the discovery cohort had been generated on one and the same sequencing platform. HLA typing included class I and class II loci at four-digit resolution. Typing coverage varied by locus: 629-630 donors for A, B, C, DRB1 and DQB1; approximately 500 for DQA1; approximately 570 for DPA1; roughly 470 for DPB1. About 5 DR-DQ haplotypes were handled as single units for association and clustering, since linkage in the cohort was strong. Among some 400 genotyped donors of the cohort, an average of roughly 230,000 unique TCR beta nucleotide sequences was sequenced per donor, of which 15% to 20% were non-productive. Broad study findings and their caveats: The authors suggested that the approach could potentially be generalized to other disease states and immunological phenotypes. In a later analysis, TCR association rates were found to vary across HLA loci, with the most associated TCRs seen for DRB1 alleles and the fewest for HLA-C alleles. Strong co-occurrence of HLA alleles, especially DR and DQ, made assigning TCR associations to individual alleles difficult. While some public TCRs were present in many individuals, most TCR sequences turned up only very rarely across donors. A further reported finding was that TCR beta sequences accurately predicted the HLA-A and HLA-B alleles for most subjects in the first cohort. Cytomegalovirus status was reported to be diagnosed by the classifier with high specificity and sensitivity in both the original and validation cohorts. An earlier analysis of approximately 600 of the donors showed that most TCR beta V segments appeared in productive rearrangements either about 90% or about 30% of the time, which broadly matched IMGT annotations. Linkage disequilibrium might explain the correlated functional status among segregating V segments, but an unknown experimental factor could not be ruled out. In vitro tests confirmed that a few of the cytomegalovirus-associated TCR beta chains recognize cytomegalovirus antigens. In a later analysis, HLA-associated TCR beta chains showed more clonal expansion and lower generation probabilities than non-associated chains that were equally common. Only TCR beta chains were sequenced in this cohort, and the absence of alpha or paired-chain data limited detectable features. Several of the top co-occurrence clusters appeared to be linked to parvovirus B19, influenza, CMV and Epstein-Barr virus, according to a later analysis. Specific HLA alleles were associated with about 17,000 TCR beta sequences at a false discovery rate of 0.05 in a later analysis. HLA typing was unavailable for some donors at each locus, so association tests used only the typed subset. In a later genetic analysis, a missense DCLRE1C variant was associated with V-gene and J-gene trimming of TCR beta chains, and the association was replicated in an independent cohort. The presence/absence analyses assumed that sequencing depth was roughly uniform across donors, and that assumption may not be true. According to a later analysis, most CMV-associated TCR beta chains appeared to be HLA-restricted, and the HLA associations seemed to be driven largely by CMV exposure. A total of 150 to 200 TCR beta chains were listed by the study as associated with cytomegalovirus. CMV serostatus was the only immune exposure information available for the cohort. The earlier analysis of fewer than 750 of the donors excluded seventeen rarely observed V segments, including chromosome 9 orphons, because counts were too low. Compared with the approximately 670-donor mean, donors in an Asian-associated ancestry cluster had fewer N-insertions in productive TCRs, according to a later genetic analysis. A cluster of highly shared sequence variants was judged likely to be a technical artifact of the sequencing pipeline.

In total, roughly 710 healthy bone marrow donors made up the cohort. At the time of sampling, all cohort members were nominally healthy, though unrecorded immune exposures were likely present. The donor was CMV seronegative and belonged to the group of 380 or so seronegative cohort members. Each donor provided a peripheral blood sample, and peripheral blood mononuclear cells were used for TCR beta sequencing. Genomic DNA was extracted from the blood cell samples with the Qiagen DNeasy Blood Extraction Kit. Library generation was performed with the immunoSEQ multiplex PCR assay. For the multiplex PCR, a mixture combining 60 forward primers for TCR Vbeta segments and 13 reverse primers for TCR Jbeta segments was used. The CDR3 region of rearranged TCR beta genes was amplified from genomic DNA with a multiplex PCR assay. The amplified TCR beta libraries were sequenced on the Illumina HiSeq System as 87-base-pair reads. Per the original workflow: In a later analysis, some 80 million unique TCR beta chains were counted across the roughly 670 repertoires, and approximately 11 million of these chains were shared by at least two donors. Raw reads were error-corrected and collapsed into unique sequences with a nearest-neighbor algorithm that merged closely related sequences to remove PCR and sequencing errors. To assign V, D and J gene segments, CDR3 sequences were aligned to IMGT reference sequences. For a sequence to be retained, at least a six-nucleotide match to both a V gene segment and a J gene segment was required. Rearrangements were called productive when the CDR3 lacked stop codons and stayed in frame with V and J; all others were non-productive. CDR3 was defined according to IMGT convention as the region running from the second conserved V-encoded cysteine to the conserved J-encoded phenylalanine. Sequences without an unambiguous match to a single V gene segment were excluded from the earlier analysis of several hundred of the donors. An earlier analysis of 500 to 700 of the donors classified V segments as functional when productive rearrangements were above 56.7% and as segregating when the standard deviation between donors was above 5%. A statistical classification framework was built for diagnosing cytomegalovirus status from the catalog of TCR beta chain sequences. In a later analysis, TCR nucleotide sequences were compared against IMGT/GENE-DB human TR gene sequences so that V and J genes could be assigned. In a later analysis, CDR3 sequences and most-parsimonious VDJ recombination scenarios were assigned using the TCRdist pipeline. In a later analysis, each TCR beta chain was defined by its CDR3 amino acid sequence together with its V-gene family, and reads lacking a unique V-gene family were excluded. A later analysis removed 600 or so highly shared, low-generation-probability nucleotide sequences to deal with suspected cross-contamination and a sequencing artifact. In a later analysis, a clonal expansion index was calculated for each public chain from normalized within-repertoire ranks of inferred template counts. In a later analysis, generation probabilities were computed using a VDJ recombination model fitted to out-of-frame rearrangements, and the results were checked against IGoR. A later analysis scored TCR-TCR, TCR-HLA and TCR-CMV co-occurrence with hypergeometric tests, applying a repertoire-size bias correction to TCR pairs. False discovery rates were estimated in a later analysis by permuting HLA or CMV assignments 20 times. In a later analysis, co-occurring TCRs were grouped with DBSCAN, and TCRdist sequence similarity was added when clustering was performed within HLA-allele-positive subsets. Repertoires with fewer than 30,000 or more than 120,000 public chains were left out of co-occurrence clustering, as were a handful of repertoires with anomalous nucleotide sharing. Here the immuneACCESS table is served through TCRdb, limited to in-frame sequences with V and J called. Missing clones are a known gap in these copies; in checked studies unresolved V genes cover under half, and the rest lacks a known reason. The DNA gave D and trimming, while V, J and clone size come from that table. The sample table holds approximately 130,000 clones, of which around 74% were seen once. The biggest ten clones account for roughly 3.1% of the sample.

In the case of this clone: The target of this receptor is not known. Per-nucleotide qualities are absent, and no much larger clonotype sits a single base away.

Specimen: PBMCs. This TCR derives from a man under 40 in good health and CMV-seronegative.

The bases read TGCAGCGCTTGGGACTACCAAGAGACCCAGTACTTC. It encodes CSAWDYQETQYF. The V and J genes are TRBV29-1 and TRBJ2-5; a tentative D match to TRBD2 spans 6 bases. Measured from the cysteine to the phenylalanine, the CDR3 is 12 residues long. The read is trimmed to its CDR3 DNA, 36 bases read in frame from base 1. Trimming costs V 7 bases and J 0 bases, and their ends lie 9 bases apart. As encoded in the germline V gene, CDR1 is SQVTM while CDR2 is ANQGSEA.